The next 10 T cell receptor beta chains were all read from a single sample in a study of T cell repertoires in cytomegalovirus infection. TCRdb re-analysed the reads in MiXCR, keeping a single row per CDR3 protein. The profile shows under 200,000 distinct CDR3 sequences, about 22% of them singletons. These TCRs' antigens remain unknown. This material consisted of CD8+ T cells from cultured PBMCs, taken from culture after CMV antigen stimulation. The receptors were gathered from a human donor in good health (CMV status not recorded). Some clones in this sample may be carry-over from other donors' samples.

This clonotype showed up just a few times. The chain joins TRBV4-3 to TRBJ1-1; D uncertain. Trimming pared 3 bases from V and 1 base from J, leaving 12 bases between. Germline CDR1 and CDR2: LGHNA and YSLEER. CDR3 length: 15 residues. CDR3: CASSHGTRGNTEAFF. The CDR3 DNA follows: TGCGCCAGCAGCCATGGAACACGTGGGAACACTGAAGCTTTCTTT.

This clonotype is a singleton in its sample. The genes are TRBV28 and TRBJ1-5; 7 nucleotides line up with TRBD1. Germline values: CDR1 MDHEN, CDR2 SYDVKM. The CDR3 runs to 15 residues. Unmatched junction bases numbered 4, after V lost 3 bases and J lost 2 bases. The CDR3: CASSFRGGGNQPQHF. In DNA form, the CDR3 reads TGTGCCAGCAGTTTCAGGGGGGGCGGCAATCAGCCCCAGCATTTT. Supplemented by reference TRBV28 and TRBJ1-5, the full variable domain reads DVKVTQSSRYLVKRTGEKVFLECVQDMDHENMFWYRQDPGLGLRLIYFSYDVKMKEKGDIPEGYSVSREKKERFSLILESASTNQTSMYLCASSFRGGGNQPQHFGDGTRLSIL.

V gene TRBV19 combines with J gene TRBJ2-3, with D perhaps TRBD2 (6 bases). From germline, CDR1 is LNHDA and CDR2 SQIVND (reference sequence). The CDR3 has 15 residues. Trimming stripped 3 bases from V and 3 bases from J, with 13 bases between. The CDR3 nucleotides read TGTGCCAGTAGTATCGCGGGGACCCGTACAGATACGCAGTATTTT. Translated, it gives CASSIAGTRTDTQYF.

The genes are TRBV27 and TRBJ1-2; D is ambiguous. Trimming left V 3 bases short and J 2 bases short, with 10 bases between. The CDR3 sequence is 14 residues long. CDR1 and CDR2 from the germline V gene are MNHEY and SMNVEV (reference sequence). CDR3 nucleotides: TGTGCCAGCAGTTTTTCAACCGGGAACTATGGCTACACCTTC. This encodes CASSFSTGNYGYTF.

J is TRBJ1-2 and V is TRBV13; D is uncertain. The CDR3 sequence is 12 residues long. Trimming cost V 2 bases and J 6 bases, with 7 bases left between them. Germline CDR1 PRHDT, CDR2 FYEKMQ (reference sequence). This CDR3 is CASSLSPDGYTF. Written as DNA, the CDR3 is TGTGCCAGCAGCTTAAGTCCCGATGGCTACACCTTC.

V is TRBV7-6 and J is TRBJ1-1, with unresolved D. With 1 base removed from V and 3 bases from J, the gap between germline ends came to 6 bases. The CDR3 runs 13 residues. Germline CDR1 SGHVS, CDR2 FNYEAQ. In DNA, the CDR3 is TGTGCCAGCAGCTTAGTTTTTGACACTGAAGCTTTCTTT. As protein: CASSLVFDTEAFF.

The chain joins TRBV12-3 or TRBV12-4 to TRBJ2-7, with D possibly TRBD2 on 7 matching bases. CDR3 length: 17 amino acids. V shed 1 base and J shed 2 bases, with 18 bases lying between them. The CDR3 is CASSLGPGEGTTYEQYF. The CDR3 coding sequence is TGTGCCAGCAGTTTAGGCCCCGGGGAGGGGACAACCTACGAGCAGTACTTC.

This clonotype showed up just a few times. V is TRBV5-1 and J is TRBJ2-7, with D perhaps assigned TRBD1 or TRBD2 (5 bases each). Germline V gene data show CDR1 as SGHRS and CDR2 as YFSETQ. This CDR3 is 13 amino acids long. V gave up 1 base and J gave up 6 bases, with 11 bases separating them. The CDR3 region is CASSLNSGLEQYF. The CDR3 nucleotides read TGCGCCAGCAGCTTGAATTCGGGGCTCGAGCAGTACTTC.

V and J are TRBV7-9 and TRBJ1-6; D uncertain. Germline loops: CDR1 SEHNR, CDR2 FQNEAQ (reference sequence). The CDR3 is made up of 14 amino acids. Trimming removed 1 base at V and 10 bases at J, with 11 bases between. CDR3 in amino acids: CASSLVWERSPLHF. The CDR3 region has the DNA TGTGCCAGCAGCTTAGTATGGGAAAGGTCACCCCTCCACTTT.

This chain links TRBV25-1 with TRBJ2-3, with 9 bases that match TRBD2. There are 19 residues in the CDR3. V dropped 1 base and J dropped 0; count of bases not matched to a gene: 11. Per the germline V gene, CDR1 is MGHDK and CDR2 is SYGVNS. The CDR3 region has the DNA TGTGCCAGCAGTGAATCAGCAGCGGGGGGTCGATCTAGCACAGATACGCAGTATTTT. It translates to CASSESAAGGRSSTDTQYF.